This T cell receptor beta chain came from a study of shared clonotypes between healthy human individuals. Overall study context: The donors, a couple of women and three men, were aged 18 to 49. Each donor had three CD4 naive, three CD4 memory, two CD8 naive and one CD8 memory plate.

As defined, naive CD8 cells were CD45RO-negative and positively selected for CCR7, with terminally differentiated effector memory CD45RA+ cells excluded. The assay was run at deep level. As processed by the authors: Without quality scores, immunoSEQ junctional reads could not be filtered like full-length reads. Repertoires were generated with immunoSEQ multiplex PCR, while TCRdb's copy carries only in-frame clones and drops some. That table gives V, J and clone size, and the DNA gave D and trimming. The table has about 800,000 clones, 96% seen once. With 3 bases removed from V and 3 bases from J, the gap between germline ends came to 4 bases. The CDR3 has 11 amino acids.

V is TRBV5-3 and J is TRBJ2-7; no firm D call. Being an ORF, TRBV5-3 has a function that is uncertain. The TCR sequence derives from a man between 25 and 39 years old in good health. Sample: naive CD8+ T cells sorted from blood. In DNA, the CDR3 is TGTGCCAGAAGCTGCGACTACGAGCAGTACTTC. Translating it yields CARSCDYEQYF.